This T cell receptor beta chain was obtained from a study of T cell clonotyping in hematopoietic cell transplantation. Overall study findings and caveats: Broader posttransplant TCR repertoire diversity was predicted by graft donor and pretransplant recipient Inverse Simpson Index values. CD4 and CD8 repertoire contributions could not be separated without sorting.

As to this clone: Its target is not known.

The method was immunoSEQ multiplex PCR; TCRdb's version includes in-frame clones alone and lacks a portion of them. The sample includes over a thousand clones, approximately 90% seen only once; the top ten take under 55%. The ends were cut back, 5 bases at V and 4 bases at J, with 12 bases in the middle. Germline loops: CDR1 MNHEY, CDR2 SMNVEV (reference sequence). There are 14 residues in the CDR3. This TCR derives from a female patient aged 45-65 years who had an allogeneic stem cell transplant from an unrelated donor, so T cells may come from the graft donor. Some clones in this sample may be carry-over from other donors' samples. The chain has TRBV27 and TRBJ2-1; a weak D match, TRBD2 (6 bases). This specimen was peripheral blood mononuclear cells, taken 180 days after allogeneic stem cell transplant. The CDR3 region has the DNA TGTGCCAGCAGTACGGGACTGGAATACAATGAGCAGTTCTTC. Translated, it gives CASSTGLEYNEQFF.